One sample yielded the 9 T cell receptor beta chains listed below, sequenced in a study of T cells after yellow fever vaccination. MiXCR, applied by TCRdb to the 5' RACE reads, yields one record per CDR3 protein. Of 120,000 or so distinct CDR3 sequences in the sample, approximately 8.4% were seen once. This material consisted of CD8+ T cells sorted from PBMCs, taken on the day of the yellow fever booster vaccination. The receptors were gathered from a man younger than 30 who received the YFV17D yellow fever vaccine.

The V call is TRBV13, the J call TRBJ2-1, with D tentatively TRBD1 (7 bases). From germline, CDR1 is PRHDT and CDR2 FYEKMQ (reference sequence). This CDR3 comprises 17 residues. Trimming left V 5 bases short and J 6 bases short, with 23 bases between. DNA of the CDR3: TGTGCCAGCAGCCGAGGAACAAACAGGGGAGGATTCAATGAGCAGTTCTTC. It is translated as CASSRGTNRGGFNEQFF.

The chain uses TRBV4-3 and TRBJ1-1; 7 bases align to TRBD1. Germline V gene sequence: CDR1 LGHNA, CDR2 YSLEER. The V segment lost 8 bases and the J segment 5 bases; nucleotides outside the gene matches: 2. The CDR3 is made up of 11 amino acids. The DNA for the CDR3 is TGCGCCAGCCGACAGGGTACTGAAGCTTTCTTT. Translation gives CASRQGTEAFF.

CDR3 bases: TGCGCCAGCAGCCAAGCCACAGGGGGCTTATCACCCCTCCACTTT. Translated, it gives CASSQATGGLSPLHF. This chain uses TRBV4-1 with TRBJ1-6; 9 nucleotides line up with TRBD1. This CDR3 is 15 amino acids long. The V gene end was trimmed by 1 base and the J gene end by 10 bases; junction bases not matched to a gene: 5. Germline V lookup: CDR1 MGHRA, CDR2 YSYEKL.

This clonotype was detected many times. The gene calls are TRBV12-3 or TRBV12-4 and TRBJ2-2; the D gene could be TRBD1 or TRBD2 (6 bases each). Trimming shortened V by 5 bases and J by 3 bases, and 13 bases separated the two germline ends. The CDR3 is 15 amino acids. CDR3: CASSREGGDTGELFF. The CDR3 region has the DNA TGTGCCAGCAGTCGCGAGGGGGGTGACACCGGGGAGCTGTTTTTT.

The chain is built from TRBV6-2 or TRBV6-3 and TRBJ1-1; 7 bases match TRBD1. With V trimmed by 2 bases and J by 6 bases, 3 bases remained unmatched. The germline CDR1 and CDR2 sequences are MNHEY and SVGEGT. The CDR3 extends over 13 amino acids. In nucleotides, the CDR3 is TGTGCCAGCAGTTACGCAGGGGGTGCTGAAGCTTTCTTT. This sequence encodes CASSYAGGAEAFF.

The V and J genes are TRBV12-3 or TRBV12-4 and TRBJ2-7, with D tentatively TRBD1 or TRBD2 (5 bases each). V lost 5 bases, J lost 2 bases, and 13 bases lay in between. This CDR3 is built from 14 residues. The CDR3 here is CASSSRDGAYEQYF. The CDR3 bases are TGTGCCAGCAGTAGCCGGGACGGAGCCTACGAGCAGTACTTC.

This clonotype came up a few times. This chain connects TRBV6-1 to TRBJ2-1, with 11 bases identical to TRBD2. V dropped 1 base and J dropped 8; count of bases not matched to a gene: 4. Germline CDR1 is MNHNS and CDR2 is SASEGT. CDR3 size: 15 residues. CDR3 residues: CASSEGLAGRDEQFF. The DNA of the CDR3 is TGTGCCAGCAGTGAAGGACTAGCGGGGAGGGATGAGCAGTTCTTC.

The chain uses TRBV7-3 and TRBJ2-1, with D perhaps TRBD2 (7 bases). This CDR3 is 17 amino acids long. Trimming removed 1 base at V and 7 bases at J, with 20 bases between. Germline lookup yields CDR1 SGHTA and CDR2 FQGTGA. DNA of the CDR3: TGTGCCAGCAGCTTAATAGCTGGTGGGGGGGCGTATAATGAGCAGTTCTTC. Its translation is CASSLIAGGGAYNEQFF.

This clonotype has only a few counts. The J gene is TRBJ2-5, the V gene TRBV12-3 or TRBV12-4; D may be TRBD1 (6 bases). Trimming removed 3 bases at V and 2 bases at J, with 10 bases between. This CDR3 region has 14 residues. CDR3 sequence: CASSFIDRQETQYF. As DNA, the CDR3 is TGTGCCAGCAGTTTTATCGACAGGCAAGAGACCCAGTACTTC.